This section outlines one T cell receptor beta chain sequence together with its context. Profiling relied on immunoSEQ multiplex PCR, and the TCRdb table lists in-frame clones only, not all of them. This sample has more than 200,000 clones, with around 84% found just once. This sample is drawn from a study of blood T cell repertoires in COVID-19. Whole-study context: The United States, Italy and Spain provided the acute and convalescent COVID-19 samples.

J lost 5 bases, V lost 6 bases, and 7 bases had no gene match. This CDR3 spans 15 amino acids. The germline CDR1 and CDR2 sequences are ENHRY and SYGVKD. V gene TRBV10-3 combines with J gene TRBJ2-5, with 12 bases aligning to TRBD2. This receptor was identified in a man in his fifties with COVID-19, enrolled during active disease. The sequencing input was peripheral blood. The CDR3 sequence is CAISRLAGVGETQYF. The CDR3 DNA follows: TGTGCCATCAGCCGACTAGCGGGAGTGGGGGAGACCCAGTACTTC.